This TCR beta chain was sequenced in a study of monozygotic twins with inflammatory bowel disease. Findings and limits, study-wide: Relative to healthy twins, IBD patients had fewer clonotypes in common with others, a gap that was especially apparent with disease activity. Data gave no support to a single strong signal or clonotype associated with IBD.

Each CDR3 protein gets one entry in TCRdb, which reprocessed the 5' RACE reads and gives no DNA. The sample table includes roughly 200,000 distinct CDR3 sequences. About this clonotype itself: Its specificity is unknown.

The CDR3 loop spans 13 amino acids. Germline V lookup: CDR1 MNHNY, CDR2 SVGAGI (reference sequence). The sequence came from a human donor with ulcerative colitis or Crohn's disease, or a healthy co-twin of an affected twin (not recorded which). This rearrangement joins TRBV6-6 to TRBJ1-1; TCRdb's D gene call, TRBD1, goes unchecked for lack of DNA. Specimen: blood. The CDR3 loop is CASSTFGGTEAFF.